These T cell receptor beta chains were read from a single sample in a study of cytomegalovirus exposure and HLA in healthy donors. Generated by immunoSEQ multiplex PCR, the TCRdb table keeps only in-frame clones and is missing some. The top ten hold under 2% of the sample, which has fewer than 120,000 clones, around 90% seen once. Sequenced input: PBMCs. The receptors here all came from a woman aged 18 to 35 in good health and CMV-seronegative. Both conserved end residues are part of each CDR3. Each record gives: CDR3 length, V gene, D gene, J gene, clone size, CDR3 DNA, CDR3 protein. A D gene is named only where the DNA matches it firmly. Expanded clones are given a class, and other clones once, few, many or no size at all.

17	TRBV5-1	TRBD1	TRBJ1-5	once	TGCGCCAGCAGCTTGACGACAGGGACCTTTTCTTATCAGCCCCAGCATTTT	CASSLTTGTFSYQPQHF
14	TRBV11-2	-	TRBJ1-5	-	TGTGCCAGCAGCTTAGGGAGCGGCAATCAGCCCCAGCATTTT	CASSLGSGNQPQHF
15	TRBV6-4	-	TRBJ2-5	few	TGTGCCAGCAGTGAGGGCAGGGAGGAAGGGGAGACCCAGTACTTC	CASSEGREEGETQYF
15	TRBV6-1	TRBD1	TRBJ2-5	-	TGTGCCAGCAGTGAAGTAGGGGGCAAGCAAGAGACCCAGTACTTC	CASSEVGGKQETQYF
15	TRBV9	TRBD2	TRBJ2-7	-	TGTGCCAGCAGCGCCGGACTAGAGGACTCCTACGAGCAGTACTTC	CASSAGLEDSYEQYF
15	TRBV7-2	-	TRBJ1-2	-	TGTGCCAGCAGCTTAATTCCGGGGGAATTGGATGGCTACACCTTC	CASSLIPGELDGYTF
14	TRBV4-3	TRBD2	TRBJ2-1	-	TGCGCCAGCAGCCCCTGGACTAGCCACAATGAGCAGTTCTTC	CASSPWTSHNEQFF
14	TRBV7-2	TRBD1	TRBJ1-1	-	TGTGCCAGCAGCTGGACAGGGGGCCCTACTGAAGCTTTCTTT	CASSWTGGPTEAFF
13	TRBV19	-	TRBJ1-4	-	TGTGCCTTAAGAGACAGTCGTAATGAAAAACTGTTTTTT	CALRDSRNEKLFF
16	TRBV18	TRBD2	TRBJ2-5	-	TGTGCCAGCTCATCAACCTTAGCGGGAGGGGAAGAGACCCAGTACTTC	CASSSTLAGGEETQYF
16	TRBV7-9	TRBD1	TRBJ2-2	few	TGTGCCAGCGGACCCCTCTTAGGGGGCCCGGTGTGGGAGCTGTTTTTT	CASGPLLGGPVWELFF
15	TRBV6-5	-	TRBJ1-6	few	TGTGCCAGCAGTTACCTGGCAGGGCGGAATTCACCCCTCCACTTT	CASSYLAGRNSPLHF
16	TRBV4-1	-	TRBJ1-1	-	TGCGCCAGCAGCTGGAGGGACGTTGGGGGGAACACTGAAGCTTTCTTT	CASSWRDVGGNTEAFF
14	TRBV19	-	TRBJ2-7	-	TGTGCCAGTAGTAATTCCTACTACAGGGACGAGCAGTACTTC	CASSNSYYRDEQYF
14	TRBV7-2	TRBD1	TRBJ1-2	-	TGTGCCAGCAGCTTCCCCAGGACAGGGGATGGCTACACCTTC	CASSFPRTGDGYTF
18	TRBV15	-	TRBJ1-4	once	TGTGCCACCAGCGCCGATTGGACACAATTTTATGGCGATGAAAAACTGTTTTTT	CATSADWTQFYGDEKLFF
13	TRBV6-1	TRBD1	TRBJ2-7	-	TGTGCCAGCAGAGGACAGGGGTCCTACGAGCAGTACTTC	CASRGQGSYEQYF
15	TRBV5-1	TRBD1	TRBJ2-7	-	TGCGCCAGCAGCTGGTCCCGGGACAGGGGAGGCGAGCAGTACTTC	CASSWSRDRGGEQYF
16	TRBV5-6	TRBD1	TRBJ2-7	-	TGTGCCAGCAGCTTGGGGGAAGGGGGCGACTCCTACGAGCAGTACTTC	CASSLGEGGDSYEQYF
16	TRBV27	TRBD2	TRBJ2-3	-	TGTGCCAGCAGTTTCCTAGCGGGGGGGCGGATGGATACGCAGTATTTT	CASSFLAGGRMDTQYF
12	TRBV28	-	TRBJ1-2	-	TGTGCCAGCAGTGTCCGGGAATATGGCTACACCTTC	CASSVREYGYTF
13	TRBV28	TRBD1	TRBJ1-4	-	TGTGCCAGCAAGACAGGGCGGAGGGAAAAACTGTTTTTT	CASKTGRREKLFF